This TCR beta chain was sequenced in a study of PD-1 blockade in classical Hodgkin lymphoma. V was cut by 9 bases and J by 3 bases, with 15 bases left in between. The CDR3 has 14 amino acids. The table came from immunoSEQ multiplex PCR; TCRdb's copy has only in-frame clones and leaves some out. The table records tens of thousands of clones, 71% of them present only once. There was relapse after autologous stem cell transplantation in every patient, and there was variation in brentuximab vedotin exposure. V is TRBV23-1 and J is TRBJ1-5, with D hard to call. TRBV23-1 is an open reading frame whose function is uncertain. The receptor's source is a human donor with classical Hodgkin lymphoma. This sample comprised peripheral blood mononuclear cells (PBMCs), obtained before the second cycle of nivolumab. The CDR3 nucleotides read TGCGCCAGAACAGCCAGGTTCTACAATCAGCCCCAGCATTTT. Its protein is CARTARFYNQPQHF.